These 10 T cell receptor delta chains were all obtained from the same sample, sequenced in a study of gamma-delta T cells after stem cell transplantation listed by TCRdb under 2016. The method was RT-PCR. Instrument on record: Illumina MiSeq. TCRdb recomputed clones from the public reads with CATT; identical DNA rows were then combined. In this sample the table shows over 7,000 delta-chain clones, just over 14% of which occur a single time. The ten biggest clones cover about 5.6% of the sample. The sequenced sample was gamma-delta T cells. Receptor source: a human donor. It is not recorded whose cells these are; they may come from a transplant donor.

This clone is classed as medium-sized. Other DNA sequences in this specimen translate into the identical CDR3. The chain carries TRDV2 and TRDJ3; 7 bases are a match to TRDD3. V shed 3 bases and J 0 bases; nucleotides not matched to a gene: 7. Germline V gene data show CDR1 as GEAIGNYY and CDR2 as EKD. The CDR3 sequence is 18 residues long. The CDR3 DNA reads as TGTGCCTGTGACCTCTGGGGGGTAAGCTCCTGGGACACCCGACAGATGTTTTTC. It codes for CACDLWGVSSWDTRQMFF.

This clone has just a few counts. A much larger clone differs by one base, so this may be a read error. The genes are TRDV2 and TRDJ3; 8 bases line up with TRDD3. CDR3 length equals 20 residues. Germline V gives CDR1 GEAIGNYY, CDR2 EKD. The chain's CDR3 is CACDEDWTGGSAWGTRQMFF. The CDR3 coding sequence is TGTGCCTGTGACGAAGACTGGACTGGGGGTTCAGCCTGGGGCACCCGACAGATGTTTTTC.

Relative to its sample, this clone is medium-sized. This chain uses TRDV1 with TRDJ1; weak D call: TRDD2 (6 bases). Germline CDR1 TSWWSYY, CDR2 QGS. The CDR3 is made up of 19 amino acids. Trimming removed 0 bases from V and 7 bases from J, with 27 bases in between. CDR3 sequence (DNA): TGTGCTCTTGGGGAACTGATCTCCTACGACGGGGGTGGGAGAGGTAAACTCATCTTT. Its protein is CALGELISYDGGGRGKLIF.

This clone was seen at least ten times. V is TRDV1 and J is TRDJ1; 10 nucleotides agree with TRDD3. The CDR3 is 14 amino acids. With 3 bases clipped from V and 6 bases from J, the junction kept 4 bases outside the gene matches. Germline V lookup: CDR1 TSWWSYY, CDR2 QGS. The CDR3 is CALGDPWGIHKLIF. DNA of the CDR3: TGTGCTCTTGGGGATCCTTGGGGGATACATAAACTCATCTTT.

Comments on this clone: An end of the junction does not agree with germline; a read error may underlie this. In the same sample, other DNA sequences code for this CDR3. This chain links TRDV2 with TRDJ1; TRDD3 agrees at 11 bases. Germline CDR1 GEAIGNYY, CDR2 EKD. This CDR3 is built from 18 residues. The CDR3 DNA reads as TGTGCCTGCGACATGGTTGTGGTGGGGGATACGCAGACCGATAAACTCATCTTT. Translating gives CACDMVVVGDTQTDKLIF.

By proportion, this clone is medium-sized. The chain is built from TRDV1 and TRDJ1; D possibly corresponds to TRDD3 (5 bases). Germline V CDR1 and CDR2: TSWWSYY, QGS. The CDR3 totals 17 residues. V gave up 0 bases and J gave up 0 bases, with 14 bases separating them. Written as DNA, the CDR3 is TGTGCTCTTGGGGAACTTCGGTGGGTGGGGAACACCGATAAACTCATCTTT. It translates to CALGELRWVGNTDKLIF.

This clone counts as medium-sized. The chain employs TRDV1 and TRDJ1; 10 bases map to TRDD3. The ends lost 2 bases at V and 0 bases at J; junction bases unmatched: 15. The CDR3 covers 20 residues. Germline lookup yields CDR1 TSWWSYY and CDR2 QGS. In nucleotides, the CDR3 is TGTGCTCTTGGGGAATGGGGGAACTTCCTATGGGGGATACACACCGATAAACTCATCTTT. Amino acids: CALGEWGNFLWGIHTDKLIF.

By share, this clone counts as medium-sized. Other DNA sequences in the sample encode the same CDR3. The chain couples TRDV3 to TRDJ1; D unresolved. The germline V gene has CDR1 TVYSNPD and CDR2 GDNSRS (reference sequence). The CDR3 extends over 17 amino acids. V lost 4 bases to trimming and J lost 0 bases, with 24 bases between them. The CDR3 DNA is TGTGCCTCTGTGCCTATTCAGGGGTTGGACTACACCGATAAACTCATCTTT. Amino acids: CASVPIQGLDYTDKLIF.

Concerning this clone itself: A read error may explain this, as a much larger clone is one base away. V is TRDV1 and J is TRDJ2; TRDD3 matches 12 bases. J gave up 7 bases and V 4 bases, and 28 bases lay outside the gene matches. The V gene's germline CDR1 is TSWWSYY and CDR2 QGS. CDR3 size: 23 residues. The CDR3 nucleotides read TGTGCTCTTGGGGGACAGATACCTCCTCCCCGTCGCGCCGCTGGGGGATACGAAGCACAACTCTTCTTT. Its protein is CALGGQIPPPRRAAGGYEAQLFF.

This clone appeared a few times. The chain carries TRDV2 and TRDJ1; 8 bases are a match to TRDD3. CDR1 GEAIGNYY and CDR2 EKD come from the germline V gene. There are 17 residues in the CDR3. The CDR3 sequence: CAFYLYWGPPYTDKLIF. The CDR3 DNA sequence: TGTGCTTTTTATTTGTACTGGGGGCCACCTTACACCGATAAACTCATCTTT.